A single sample is the source of the 6 T cell receptor beta chains below, sequenced in a study of T cells in Graves' hyperthyroidism and ophthalmopathy (dated by TCRdb to between 2018 and 2020). The protocol used for the library was multiplex PCR. TCRdb records Illumina HiSeq 2000 as the sequencer. The TCR beta CDR3 regions were amplified from the RNA transcripts. A first-round RT-PCR of the TCR CDR3 used the HTBI primer set with the Qiagen OneStep RT-PCR kit. TCRdb's own reprocessing of the public reads used fastp at Q25 and MiXCR and kept productive beta chains. Each record represents a unique CDR3 protein, reported with the most common genes and DNA among its rows. Across this sample there are over 500,000 distinct CDR3 sequences, with about 15% seen only once. The top ten constitute about 29% of the sample. The specimen was blood. These receptors all stem from a woman aged 25 to 39 with Graves' ophthalmopathy.

The sample holds a few counts of this clonotype. The chain has TRBV7-8 and TRBJ1-5, with 9 bases that match TRBD1. Germline CDR1 reads SGHVS; CDR2 reads FQNEAQ. CDR3 size: 16 residues. With V trimmed by 5 bases and J by 1 base, 6 bases remained unmatched. CDR3 protein: CASSEIDRGSNQPQHF. DNA for the CDR3: TGTGCCAGCAGCGAAATAGACAGGGGGAGCAATCAGCCCCAGCATTTT. The full variable domain, in which reference TRBV7-8 and TRBJ1-5 provide the parts outside the CDR3, is GAGVSQSPRYKVAKRGQDVALRCDPISGHVSLFWYQQALGQGPEFLTYFQNEAQLDKSGLPSDRFFAERPEGSVSTLKIQRTQQEDSAVYLCASSEIDRGSNQPQHFGDGTRLSIL.

This clonotype came up a few times. The chain recombines TRBV24-1 with TRBJ2-1; 9 bases agree with TRBD2. Trimming cost V 0 bases and J 5 bases; bases outside gene matches: 10. Germline loops: CDR1 KGHDR, CDR2 SFDVKD. The CDR3 spans 18 residues. CDR3 sequence (DNA): TGTGCCACCAGTGATTTGGACATAGCGGGAGTAGTAGACAATGAGCAGTTCTTC. Translating it yields CATSDLDIAGVVDNEQFF.

The chain uses TRBV15 and TRBJ1-2; TRBD1 matches at 8 bases. This CDR3 comprises 17 residues. Germline V gene sequence: CDR1 LNHNV, CDR2 YYDKDF (reference sequence). The V segment lost 1 base and the J segment 5 bases; nucleotides outside the gene matches: 12. The CDR3 protein is CATSRGGQASFGYGYTF. The CDR3 bases are TGTGCCACCAGCAGAGGGGGACAGGCCAGCTTCGGATATGGCTACACCTTC.

V gene TRBV27 combines with J gene TRBJ2-3; possibly TRBD1 or TRBD2 for D (5 bases each). CDR1 and CDR2 (germline): MNHEY, SMNVEV (reference sequence). Trimming stripped 0 bases from V and 2 bases from J, with 9 bases between. This CDR3 has 15 amino acids. CDR3 coding DNA: TGTGCCAGCAGTTTATCCGGGGCCCTCACAGATACGCAGTATTTT. Encoded protein: CASSLSGALTDTQYF.

The rearrangement joins TRBV5-1 to TRBJ2-5; 7 nucleotides align to TRBD2. Germline CDR1 SGHRS, CDR2 YFSETQ. Trimming cost V 7 bases and J 2 bases; bases outside gene matches: 14. This CDR3 region has 16 residues. The CDR3 loop reads CASSESRGGGQETQYF. As DNA, the CDR3 is TGCGCCAGCTCGGAGTCGCGCGGCGGGGGTCAAGAGACCCAGTACTTC. Complete variable domain (other parts from reference TRBV5-1 and TRBJ2-5): KAGVTQTPRYLIKTRGQQVTLSCSPISGHRSVSWYQQTPGQGLQFLFEYFSETQRNKGNFPGRFSGRQFSNSRSEMNVSTLELGDSALYLCASSESRGGGQETQYFGPGTRLLVL.

This clonotype was picked up many times. The chain couples TRBV12-3 or TRBV12-4 to TRBJ2-1; possibly TRBD2 for D (6 bases). The CDR3 covers 15 residues. V was pared by 1 base and J by 3 bases, with 10 bases between. The CDR3 reads CASSLVVADYNEQFF. Written as DNA, the CDR3 is TGTGCCAGCAGTTTAGTAGTAGCGGACTACAATGAGCAGTTCTTC.